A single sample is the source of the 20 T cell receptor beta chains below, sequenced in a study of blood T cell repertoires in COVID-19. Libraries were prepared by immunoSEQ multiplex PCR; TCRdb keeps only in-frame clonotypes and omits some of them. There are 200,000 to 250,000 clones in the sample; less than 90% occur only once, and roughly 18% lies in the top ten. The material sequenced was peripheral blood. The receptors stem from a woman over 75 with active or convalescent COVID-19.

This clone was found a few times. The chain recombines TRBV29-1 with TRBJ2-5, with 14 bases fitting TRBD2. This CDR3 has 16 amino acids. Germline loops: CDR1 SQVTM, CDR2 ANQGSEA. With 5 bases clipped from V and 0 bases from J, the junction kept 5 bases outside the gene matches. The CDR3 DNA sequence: TGCAGCGTTAAACTGGGACTAGCGGGAGACCAAGAGACCCAGTACTTC. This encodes CSVKLGLAGDQETQYF.

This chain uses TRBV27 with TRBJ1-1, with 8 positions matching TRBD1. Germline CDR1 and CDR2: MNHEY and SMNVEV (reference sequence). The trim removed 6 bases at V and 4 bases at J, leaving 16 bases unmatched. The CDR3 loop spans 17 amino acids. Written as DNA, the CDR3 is TGTGCCAGCAGATTAGGGACAGGCCCTAGGTTATTCACTGAAGCTTTCTTT. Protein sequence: CASRLGTGPRLFTEAFF.

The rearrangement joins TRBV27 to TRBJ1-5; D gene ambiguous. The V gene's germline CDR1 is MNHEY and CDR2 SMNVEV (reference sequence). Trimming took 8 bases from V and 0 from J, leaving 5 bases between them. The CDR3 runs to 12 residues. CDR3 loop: CASRYSNQPQHF. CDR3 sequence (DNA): TGTGCCAGCCGGTATAGCAATCAGCCCCAGCATTTT.

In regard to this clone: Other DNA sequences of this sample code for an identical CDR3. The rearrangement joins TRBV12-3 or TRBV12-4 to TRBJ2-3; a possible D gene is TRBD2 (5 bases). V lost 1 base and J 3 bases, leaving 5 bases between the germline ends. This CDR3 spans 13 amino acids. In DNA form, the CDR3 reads TGTGCCAGCAGTTTAGGGAGGACAGATACGCAGTATTTT. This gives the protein CASSLGRTDTQYF.

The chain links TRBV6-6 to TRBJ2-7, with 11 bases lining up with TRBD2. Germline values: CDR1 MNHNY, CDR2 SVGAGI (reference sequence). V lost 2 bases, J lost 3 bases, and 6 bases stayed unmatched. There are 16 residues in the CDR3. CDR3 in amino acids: CASSYLALAGGYEQYF. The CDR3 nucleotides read TGTGCCAGCAGTTACCTTGCTCTAGCGGGGGGCTACGAGCAGTACTTC.

The CDR3 here is CASSVGQGLDTQYF. CDR3 DNA sequence: TGTGCCAGCAGCGTTGGACAGGGGCTCGATACGCAGTATTTT. The chain links TRBV9 to TRBJ2-3; 9 bases align to TRBD1. V trimming: 2 bases; J trimming: 6 bases; junction bases outside the gene matches: 4. CDR1 SGDLS and CDR2 YYNGEE come from the germline V gene. The CDR3 loop spans 14 amino acids.

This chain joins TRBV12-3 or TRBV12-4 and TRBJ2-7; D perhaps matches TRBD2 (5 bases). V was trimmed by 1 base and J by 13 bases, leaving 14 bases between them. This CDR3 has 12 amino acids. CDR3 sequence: CASSLEERTRYF. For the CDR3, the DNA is TGTGCCAGCAGTTTAGAGGAACGGACTCGATACTTC.

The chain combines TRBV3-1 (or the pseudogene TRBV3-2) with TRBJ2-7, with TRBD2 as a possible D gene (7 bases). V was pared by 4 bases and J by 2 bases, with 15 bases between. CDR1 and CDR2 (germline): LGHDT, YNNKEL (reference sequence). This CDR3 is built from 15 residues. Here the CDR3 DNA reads TGTGCCAGCAGCCCCGCGGGGGCAGGGACCTACGAGCAGTACTTC. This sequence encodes CASSPAGAGTYEQYF.

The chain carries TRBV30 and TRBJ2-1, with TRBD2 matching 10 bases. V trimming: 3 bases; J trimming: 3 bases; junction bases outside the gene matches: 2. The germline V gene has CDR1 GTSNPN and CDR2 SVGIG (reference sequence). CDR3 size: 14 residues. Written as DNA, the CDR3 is TGTGCCTGGAGGGGACTAGCGTACTACAATGAGCAGTTCTTC. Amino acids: CAWRGLAYYNEQFF.

CDR3 region: CASSSETGANQPQHF. The CDR3, as DNA: TGCGCCAGCAGCTCCGAGACAGGGGCTAATCAGCCCCAGCATTTT. This chain links TRBV5-1 with TRBJ1-5, with 8 bases aligning to TRBD1. The CDR3 is 15 amino acids. Germline CDR1 is SGHRS and CDR2 is YFSETQ. V gave up 3 bases and J gave up 4 bases; unmatched junction bases: 6.

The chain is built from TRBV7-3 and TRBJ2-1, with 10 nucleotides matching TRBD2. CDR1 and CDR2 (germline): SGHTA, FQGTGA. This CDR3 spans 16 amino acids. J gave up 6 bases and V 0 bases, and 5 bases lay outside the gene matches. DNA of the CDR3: TGTGCCAGCAGCTTAACTAGCGGGGGGCCTGGCAATGAGCAGTTCTTC. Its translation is CASSLTSGGPGNEQFF.

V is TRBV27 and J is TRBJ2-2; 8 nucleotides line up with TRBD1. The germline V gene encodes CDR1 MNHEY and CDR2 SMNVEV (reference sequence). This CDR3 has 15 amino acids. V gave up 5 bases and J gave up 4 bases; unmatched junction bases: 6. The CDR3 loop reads CASSINRGSTGELFF. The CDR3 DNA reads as TGTGCCAGCAGTATTAACAGGGGGTCCACCGGGGAGCTGTTTTTT.

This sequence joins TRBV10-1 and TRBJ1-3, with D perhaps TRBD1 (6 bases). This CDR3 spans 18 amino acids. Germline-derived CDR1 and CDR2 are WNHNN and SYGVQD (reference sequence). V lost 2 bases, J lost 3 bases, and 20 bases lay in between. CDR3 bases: TGCGCCAGCAGTGAGCCGCACCCTCCCCGGGACAATGGAAACACCATATATTTT. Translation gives CASSEPHPPRDNGNTIYF.

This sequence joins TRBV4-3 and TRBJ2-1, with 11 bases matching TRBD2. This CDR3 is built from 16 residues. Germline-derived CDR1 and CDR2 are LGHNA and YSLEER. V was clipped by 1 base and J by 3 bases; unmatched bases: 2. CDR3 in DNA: TGCGCCAGCAGCCAAGTAGCGGGAGGGCTCTACAATGAGCAGTTCTTC. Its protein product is CASSQVAGGLYNEQFF.

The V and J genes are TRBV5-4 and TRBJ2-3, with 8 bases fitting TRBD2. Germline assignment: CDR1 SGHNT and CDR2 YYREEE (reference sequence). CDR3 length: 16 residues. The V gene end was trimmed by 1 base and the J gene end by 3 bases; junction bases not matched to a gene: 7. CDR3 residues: CASSLSNGGATDTQYF. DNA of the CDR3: TGTGCCAGCAGCTTGTCGAACGGGGGGGCGACAGATACGCAGTATTTT.

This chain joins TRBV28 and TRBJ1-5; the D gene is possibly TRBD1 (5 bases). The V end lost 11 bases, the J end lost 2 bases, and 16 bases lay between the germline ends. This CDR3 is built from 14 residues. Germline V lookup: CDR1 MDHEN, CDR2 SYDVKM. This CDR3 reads CAGTWGGRNQPQHF. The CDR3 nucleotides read TGTGCCGGCACGTGGGGGGGTCGCAATCAGCCCCAGCATTTT.

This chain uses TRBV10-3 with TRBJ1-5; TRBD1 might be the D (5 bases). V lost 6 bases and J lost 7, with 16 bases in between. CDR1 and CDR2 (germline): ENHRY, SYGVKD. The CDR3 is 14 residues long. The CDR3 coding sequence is TGTGCCATCAGCGCGGGGGGACCCAACCAGCCCCAGCATTTT. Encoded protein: CAISAGGPNQPQHF.

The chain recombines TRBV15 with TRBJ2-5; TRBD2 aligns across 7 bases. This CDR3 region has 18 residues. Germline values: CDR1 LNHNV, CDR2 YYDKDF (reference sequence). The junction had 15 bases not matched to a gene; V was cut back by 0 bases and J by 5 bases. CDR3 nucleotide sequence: TGTGCCACCAGCAGAGATACGGGTGGAGGGAGGGGTAGGGAGACCCAGTACTTC. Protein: CATSRDTGGGRGRETQYF.

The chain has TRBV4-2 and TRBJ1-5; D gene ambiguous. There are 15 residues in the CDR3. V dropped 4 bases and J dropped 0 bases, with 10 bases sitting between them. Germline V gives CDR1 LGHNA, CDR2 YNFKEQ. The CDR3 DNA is TGTGCCAGCAGCCCGGTTACTGTTAGCAATCAGCCCCAGCATTTT. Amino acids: CASSPVTVSNQPQHF.

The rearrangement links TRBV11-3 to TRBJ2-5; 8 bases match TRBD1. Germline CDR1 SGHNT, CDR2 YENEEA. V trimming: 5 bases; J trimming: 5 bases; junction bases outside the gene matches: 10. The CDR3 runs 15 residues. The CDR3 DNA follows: TGTGCCAGCAGCCTCGGGGGACAGGCGGGGGAGACCCAGTACTTC. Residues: CASSLGGQAGETQYF.